This T cell receptor beta chain came from a study of patients and donors after allogeneic stem cell transplantation. Each CDR3 protein gets one entry after TCRdb re-called the RT-PCR reads with MiXCR. The repertoire holds about a million distinct CDR3 sequences, with more than 15% as singletons. The V end was cut by 2 bases, the J end by 1 base, with 9 bases between. CDR1 is SGHTA, CDR2 FQGNSA, per germline. CDR3 size: 14 residues. Specimen: blood, either unsorted or a sorted T cell fraction (not recorded which). The clonotype comes from a human donor who was either an allogeneic HSCT recipient or a stem cell or donor lymphocyte infusion donor (not recorded which). It is not recorded whose cells these are; they may come from a transplant donor. This chain connects TRBV7-2 to TRBJ2-7; D is ambiguous. This chain's CDR3 is CASSLRTDSYEQYF. CDR3 coding DNA: TGTGCCAGCAGCTTACGTACAGATTCCTACGAGCAGTACTTC.